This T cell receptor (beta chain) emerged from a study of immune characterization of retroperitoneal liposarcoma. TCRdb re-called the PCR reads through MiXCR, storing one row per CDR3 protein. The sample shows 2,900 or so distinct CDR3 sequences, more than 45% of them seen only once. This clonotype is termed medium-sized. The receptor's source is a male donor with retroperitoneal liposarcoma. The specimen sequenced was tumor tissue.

CDR3 bases: TGTGCCAGCAGTTCCCTAGCGGGAGGCACCATCAATGAGCAGTTCTTC. This sequence encodes CASSSLAGGTINEQFF. The chain couples TRBV12-3 or TRBV12-4 to TRBJ2-1; 11 nucleotides align to TRBD2. The CDR3 length is 16 residues. Trimming cost V 4 bases and J 6 bases; bases outside gene matches: 8.